These 22 T cell receptor beta chains were sequenced from one sample in a study of blood T cell repertoires in COVID-19. Method: immunoSEQ multiplex PCR; TCRdb's copy keeps in-frame clones and lacks some. The sample yields 200,000 to 300,000 clones, about 85% seen once. Sequenced input: peripheral blood. The receptor source for this set is a woman of 80 years or more with acute or convalescent COVID-19.

This chain connects TRBV28 to TRBJ1-5; 7 positions agree with TRBD1. The V gene end was trimmed by 7 bases and the J gene end by 3 bases; junction bases not matched to a gene: 6. The CDR3 contains 14 residues. Germline V gene sequence: CDR1 MDHEN, CDR2 SYDVKM. The CDR3 region has the DNA TGTGCCAGCAACCCGAGGGGGCACAATCAGCCCCAGCATTTT. It yields the protein CASNPRGHNQPQHF.

The chain recombines TRBV29-1 with TRBJ2-1, with 11 bases lining up with TRBD2. CDR1 is SQVTM, CDR2 ANQGSEA, per germline. The CDR3 loop spans 21 amino acids. J was trimmed by 2 bases and V by 1 base; bases with no gene match: 19. CDR3 residues: CSVEGTSGGPGRTEAYNEQFF. The CDR3 region has the DNA TGCAGCGTTGAAGGTACTAGCGGGGGCCCCGGGCGGACTGAGGCCTACAATGAGCAGTTCTTC.

CDR3 sequence reads: CASSFARGATAKNIQYF. CDR3 bases: TGTGCCAGCAGCTTCGCTCGGGGGGCAACAGCCAAAAACATTCAGTACTTC. V and J are TRBV7-9 and TRBJ2-4; D might be TRBD2 (7 bases). CDR1 is SEHNR, CDR2 FQNEAQ, per germline (reference sequence). The CDR3 has 17 residues. The V and J ends lost 3 bases and 0 bases respectively, with 15 bases between them.

The chain employs TRBV6-1 and TRBJ2-7, with 13 bases lining up with TRBD2. V lost 1 base and J lost 7; bases outside the gene matches: 4. There are 15 residues in the CDR3. The V gene's germline CDR1 is MNHNS and CDR2 SASEGT. The DNA for the CDR3 is TGTGCCAGCAGTGAAGAGGGGACTAGCGGGACAGAGCAGTACTTC. This gives the protein CASSEEGTSGTEQYF.

The chain links TRBV5-8 to TRBJ1-1; 7 nucleotides match TRBD1. V shed 7 bases, J shed 9 bases, and the junction held 21 bases outside the gene matches. The CDR3 contains 16 residues. Germline values: CDR1 SGHTS, CDR2 YDEGEE. CDR3 in amino acids: CASYPGLTQGFWKAFF. The CDR3 region has the DNA TGTGCCAGCTACCCAGGTCTAACACAGGGGTTTTGGAAAGCTTTCTTT.

The chain joins TRBV28 to TRBJ1-4; possibly TRBD1 for D (6 bases). The CDR3 sequence is 13 residues long. The germline V gene has CDR1 MDHEN and CDR2 SYDVKM. V was trimmed by 10 bases and J by 4 bases, leaving 13 bases between them. The CDR3 coding sequence is TGTGCCACCATGGTACAGGGTAATGAAAAACTGTTTTTT. Protein: CATMVQGNEKLFF. Full variable domain (remainder filled in from reference TRBV28 and TRBJ1-4): DVKVTQSSRYLVKRTGEKVFLECVQDMDHENMFWYRQDPGLGLRLIYFSYDVKMKEKGDIPEGYSVSREKKERFSLILESASTNQTSMYLCATMVQGNEKLFFGSGTQLSVL.

The gene calls are TRBV19 and TRBJ2-1; TRBD2 matches 10 bases. The CDR3 contains 19 residues. After removal of 0 bases from V and 8 bases from J, the junction contained 16 bases not matched to a gene. Germline V lookup: CDR1 LNHDA, CDR2 SQIVND (reference sequence). The CDR3 region is CASSIDGGLARNRWDEQFF. The CDR3 DNA reads TGTGCCAGTAGTATAGATGGGGGACTAGCGAGAAATAGGTGGGATGAGCAGTTCTTC.

The chain links TRBV21-1 to TRBJ2-2; TRBD2, the D gene given by the table, was not confirmed from the DNA. TRBV21-1 represents a pseudogene. The CDR3 is made up of 15 amino acids. The CDR3 DNA is TGTGCCAGCAGCAAATTGAGAGGCGGCACCGGGGAGCTGTTTTTT. Protein: CASSKLRGGTGELFF.

As for this clone: Other DNA sequences from this sample encode an identical CDR3 as well. J is TRBJ1-1 and V is TRBV19, with D hard to call. This CDR3 is built from 12 residues. Germline CDR1 reads LNHDA; CDR2 reads SQIVND (reference sequence). V was shortened by 2 bases and J by 5 bases, with 6 bases between the two germline ends. Written as DNA, the CDR3 is TGTGCCAGTAGTATACGAGGGACTGAAGCTTTCTTT. Residues: CASSIRGTEAFF.

The chain uses TRBV28 and TRBJ1-5, with a weak D call TRBD1 (6 bases). Germline V gene data show CDR1 as MDHEN and CDR2 as SYDVKM. V was cut by 7 bases and J by 4 bases, with 14 bases left in between. The CDR3 is 14 amino acids. The CDR3 here is CASTYGGANQPQHF. DNA of the CDR3: TGTGCCAGCACCTACGGGGGGGCGAATCAGCCCCAGCATTTT.

The rearrangement joins TRBV6-1 to TRBJ1-5; 7 positions agree with TRBD1. Germline V gene lookup returns CDR1 MNHNS and CDR2 SASEGT. Trimming took 4 bases from V and 9 from J; bases not matched to a gene: 15. This CDR3 is 16 amino acids long. CDR3 region: CASSAGTASHRTPQHF. The CDR3 DNA reads TGTGCCAGCAGTGCCGGGACAGCCTCTCACAGAACGCCCCAGCATTTT.

V usage is TRBV6-4 and J usage is TRBJ2-1, with 7 bases that match TRBD2. Per the germline V gene, CDR1 is MRHNA and CDR2 is SNTAGT. This CDR3 is 17 amino acids long. V shed 6 bases, J shed 1 base, and the junction held 12 bases outside the gene matches. For the CDR3, the DNA is TGTGCCAGCAGCCTACCGGGACTAACAAAATCCTACAATGAGCAGTTCTTC. Its protein is CASSLPGLTKSYNEQFF.

This clone was found a few times. This CDR3 is CASSLGTANEKLFF. In DNA form, the CDR3 reads TGTGCCAGCTCACTCGGGACAGCTAATGAAAAACTGTTTTTT. This chain connects TRBV18 to TRBJ1-4; 7 bases are a match to TRBD1. The CDR3 length is 14 residues. The germline CDR1 and CDR2 sequences are KGHSH and LQKENI. Trimming removed 4 bases from V and 3 bases from J; junction bases left unmatched: 2.

This clone was counted a single time. The chain links TRBV2 to TRBJ1-2; tentatively, D is TRBD1 (6 bases). The ends were cut back, 6 bases at V and 4 bases at J, with 18 bases in the middle. Germline V CDR1 and CDR2: SNHLY, FYNNEI. This CDR3 is built from 15 residues. The CDR3 loop reads CASSDSRQASYGYTF. Written as DNA, the CDR3 is TGTGCCAGCAGCGACAGTCGACAGGCCAGCTATGGCTACACCTTC.

This sequence joins TRBV27 and TRBJ1-6; no firm D call. From germline, CDR1 is MNHEY and CDR2 SMNVEV (reference sequence). The CDR3 length is 14 residues. V was trimmed by 4 bases and J by 10 bases, leaving 14 bases between them. The CDR3 sequence: CASSYLGNGSPLHF. CDR3 sequence (DNA): TGTGCCAGCAGTTATCTCGGGAACGGCTCACCCCTCCACTTT.

V is TRBV23-1 and J is TRBJ2-2, with D possibly matching TRBD2 (6 bases). TRBV23-1 is labeled an ORF, and its function is uncertain. V was clipped by 8 bases and J by 5 bases, with 9 bases between them. CDR3 length: 12 amino acids. CDR3 coding DNA: TGCGCCAGCGGCCGGGAGACCGGGGAGCTGTTTTTT. This gives the protein CASGRETGELFF.

The table lists this clone with a count of one. V usage is TRBV18 and J usage is TRBJ1-5; 7 positions agree with TRBD1. This CDR3 is built from 15 residues. Germline V gene data show CDR1 as KGHSH and CDR2 as LQKENI. J was trimmed by 7 bases and V by 3 bases; bases with no gene match: 9. The CDR3 sequence is CASSPGQGGIQPQHF. In DNA, the CDR3 is TGTGCCAGCTCACCGGGGCAGGGGGGAATCCAGCCCCAGCATTTT.

V is TRBV19 and J is TRBJ2-2; 11 bases line up with TRBD1. Germline CDR1 reads LNHDA; CDR2 reads SQIVND (reference sequence). The V and J ends lost 6 bases and 3 bases, in that order; junction bases with no gene match: 6. This CDR3 comprises 16 residues. The CDR3 DNA follows: TGTGCCAGTAGCCCCCGGGACAGGGGGTACACCGGGGAGCTGTTTTTT. This codes for CASSPRDRGYTGELFF.

The chain combines TRBV6-5 with TRBJ1-2; 10 bases fit TRBD1. CDR3 length equals 13 residues. CDR1 is MNHEY, CDR2 SVGAGI, per germline. V lost 7 bases and J lost 8; bases outside the gene matches: 7. The CDR3: CASTKSTGGGYTF. As DNA, the CDR3 is TGTGCCAGCACAAAATCGACAGGGGGCGGCTACACCTTC.

This clone is a singleton in its sample. This chain joins TRBV6-5 and TRBJ1-4; D ambiguous. The germline V and J ends were trimmed by 4 bases and 4 bases, with 10 bases remaining between them. CDR1 MNHEY and CDR2 SVGAGI come from the germline V gene. This CDR3 region has 14 residues. The CDR3 DNA reads TGTGCCAGCAGTTGGACTGTTTATAATGAAAAACTGTTTTTT. Translated: CASSWTVYNEKLFF.

The rearrangement links TRBV19 to TRBJ2-7; D perhaps matches TRBD2 (6 bases). This CDR3 is 14 amino acids long. Trimming removed 3 bases at V and 2 bases at J, with 11 bases between. Germline CDR1 and CDR2: LNHDA and SQIVND (reference sequence). The CDR3 protein is CASSMVRETYEQYF. In DNA form, the CDR3 reads TGTGCCAGTAGTATGGTCCGGGAGACCTACGAGCAGTACTTC.

This chain connects TRBV5-1 to TRBJ2-5; D uncertain. This CDR3 comprises 15 residues. The V and J ends lost 1 base and 2 bases respectively, with 12 bases between them. Germline loops: CDR1 SGHRS, CDR2 YFSETQ. The CDR3 coding sequence is TGCGCCAGCAGCTTGCCCGGGTCGTTTCAAGAGACCCAGTACTTC. This sequence encodes CASSLPGSFQETQYF. Based on the CDR3 plus reference TRBV5-1 and TRBJ2-5, the full variable domain is KAGVTQTPRYLIKTRGQQVTLSCSPISGHRSVSWYQQTPGQGLQFLFEYFSETQRNKGNFPGRFSGRQFSNSRSEMNVSTLELGDSALYLCASSLPGSFQETQYFGPGTRLLVL.